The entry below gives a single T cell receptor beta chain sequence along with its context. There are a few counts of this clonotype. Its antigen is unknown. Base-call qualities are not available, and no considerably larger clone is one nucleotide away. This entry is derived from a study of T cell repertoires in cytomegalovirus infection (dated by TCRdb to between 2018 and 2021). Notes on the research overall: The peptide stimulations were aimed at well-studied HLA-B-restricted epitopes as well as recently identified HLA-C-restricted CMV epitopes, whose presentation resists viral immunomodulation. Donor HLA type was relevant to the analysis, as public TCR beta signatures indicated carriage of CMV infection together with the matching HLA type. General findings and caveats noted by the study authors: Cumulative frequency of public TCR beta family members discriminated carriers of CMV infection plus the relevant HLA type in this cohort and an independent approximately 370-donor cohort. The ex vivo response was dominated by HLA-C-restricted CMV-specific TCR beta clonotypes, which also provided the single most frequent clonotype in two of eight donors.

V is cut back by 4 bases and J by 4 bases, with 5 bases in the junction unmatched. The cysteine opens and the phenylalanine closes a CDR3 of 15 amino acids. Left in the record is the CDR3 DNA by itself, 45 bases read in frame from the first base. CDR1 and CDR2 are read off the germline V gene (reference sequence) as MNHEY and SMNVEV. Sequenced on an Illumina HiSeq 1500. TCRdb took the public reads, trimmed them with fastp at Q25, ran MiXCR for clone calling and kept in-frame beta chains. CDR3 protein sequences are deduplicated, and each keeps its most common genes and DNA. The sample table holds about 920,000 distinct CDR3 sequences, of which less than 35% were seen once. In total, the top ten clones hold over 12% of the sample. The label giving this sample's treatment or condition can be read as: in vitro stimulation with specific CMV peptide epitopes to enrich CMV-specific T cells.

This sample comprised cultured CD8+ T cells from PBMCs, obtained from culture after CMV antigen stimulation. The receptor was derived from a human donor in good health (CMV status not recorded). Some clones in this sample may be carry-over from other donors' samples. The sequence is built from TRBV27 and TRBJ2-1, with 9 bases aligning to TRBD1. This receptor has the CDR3 CASSYGQGIYNEQFF. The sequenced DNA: TGTGCCAGCAGTTACGGACAGGGGATATACAATGAGCAGTTCTTC.